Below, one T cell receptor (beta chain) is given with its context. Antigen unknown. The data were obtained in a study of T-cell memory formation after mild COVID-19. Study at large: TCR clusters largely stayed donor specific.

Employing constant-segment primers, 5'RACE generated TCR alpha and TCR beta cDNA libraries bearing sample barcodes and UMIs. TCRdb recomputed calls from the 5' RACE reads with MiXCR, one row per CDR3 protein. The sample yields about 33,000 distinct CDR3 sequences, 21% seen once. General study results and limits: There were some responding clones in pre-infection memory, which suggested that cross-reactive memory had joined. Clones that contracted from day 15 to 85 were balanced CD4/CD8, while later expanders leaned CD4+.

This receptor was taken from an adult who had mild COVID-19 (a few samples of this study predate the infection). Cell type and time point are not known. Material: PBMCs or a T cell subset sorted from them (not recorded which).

The CDR3 bases are TGTGCCAGCAGCTTAACGGGCGTGGGGGTCACAAACTATGGCTACACCTTC. Translation gives CASSLTGVGVTNYGYTF. The chain combines TRBV7-3 with TRBJ1-2; TRBD1 is a possible D gene (5 bases). Trimming shortened V by 0 bases and J by 2 bases, and 16 bases separated the two germline ends. The germline V gene encodes CDR1 SGHTA and CDR2 FQGTGA. This CDR3 is built from 17 residues.